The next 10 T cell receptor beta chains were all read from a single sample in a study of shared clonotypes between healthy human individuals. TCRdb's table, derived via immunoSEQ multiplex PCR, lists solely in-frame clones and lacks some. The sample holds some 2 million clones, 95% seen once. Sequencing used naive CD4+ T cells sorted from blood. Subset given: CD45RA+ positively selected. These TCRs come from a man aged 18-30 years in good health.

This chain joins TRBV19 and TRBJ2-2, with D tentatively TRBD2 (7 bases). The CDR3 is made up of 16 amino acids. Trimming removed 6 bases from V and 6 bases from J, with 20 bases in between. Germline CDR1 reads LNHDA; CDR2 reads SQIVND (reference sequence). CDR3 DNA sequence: TGTGCCAGTAGCCAAAGGCTTTCGGGGGGCTCCGGGGAGCTGTTTTTT. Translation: CASSQRLSGGSGELFF.

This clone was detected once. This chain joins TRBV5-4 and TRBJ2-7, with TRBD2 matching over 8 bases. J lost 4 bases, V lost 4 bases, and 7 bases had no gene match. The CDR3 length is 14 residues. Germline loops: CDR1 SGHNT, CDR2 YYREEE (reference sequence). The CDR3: CASSPGGAGYEQYF. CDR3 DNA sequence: TGTGCCAGCAGCCCGGGAGGGGCAGGTTACGAGCAGTACTTC.

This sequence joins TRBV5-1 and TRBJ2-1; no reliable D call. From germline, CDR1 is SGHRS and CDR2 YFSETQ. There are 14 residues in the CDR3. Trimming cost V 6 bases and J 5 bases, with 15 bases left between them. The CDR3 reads CASKSGPPNNEQFF. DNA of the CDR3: TGCGCCAGCAAATCCGGGCCCCCAAACAATGAGCAGTTCTTC. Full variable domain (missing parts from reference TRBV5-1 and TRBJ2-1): KAGVTQTPRYLIKTRGQQVTLSCSPISGHRSVSWYQQTPGQGLQFLFEYFSETQRNKGNFPGRFSGRQFSNSRSEMNVSTLELGDSALYLCASKSGPPNNEQFFGPGTRLTVL.

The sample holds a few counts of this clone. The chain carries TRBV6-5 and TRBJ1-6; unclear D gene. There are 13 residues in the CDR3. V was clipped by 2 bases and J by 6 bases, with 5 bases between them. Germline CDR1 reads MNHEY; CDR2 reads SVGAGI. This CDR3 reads CASSYGSNSPLHF. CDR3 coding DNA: TGTGCCAGCAGTTACGGGTCTAATTCACCCCTCCACTTT.

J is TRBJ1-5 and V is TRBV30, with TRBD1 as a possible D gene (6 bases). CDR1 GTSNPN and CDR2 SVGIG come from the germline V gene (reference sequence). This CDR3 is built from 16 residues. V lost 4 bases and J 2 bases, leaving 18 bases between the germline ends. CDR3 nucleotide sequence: TGTGCCTGGACCGGTTCCGGTGCAGGGGGCAATCAGCCCCAGCATTTT. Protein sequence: CAWTGSGAGGNQPQHF.

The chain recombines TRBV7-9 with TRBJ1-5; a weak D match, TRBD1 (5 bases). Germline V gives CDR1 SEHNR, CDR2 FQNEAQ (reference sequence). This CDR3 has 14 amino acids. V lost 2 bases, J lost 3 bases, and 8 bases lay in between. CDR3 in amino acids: CASSLQGSNQPQHF. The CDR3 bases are TGTGCCAGCAGCTTACAGGGCTCCAATCAGCCCCAGCATTTT.

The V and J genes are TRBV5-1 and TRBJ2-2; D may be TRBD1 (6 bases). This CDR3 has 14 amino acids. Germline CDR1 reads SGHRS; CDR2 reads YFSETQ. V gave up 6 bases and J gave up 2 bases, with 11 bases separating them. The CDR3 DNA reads TGCGCCAGCACCCAAGGGGGTAACACCGGGGAGCTGTTTTTT. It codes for CASTQGGNTGELFF. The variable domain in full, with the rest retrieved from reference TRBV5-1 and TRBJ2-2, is KAGVTQTPRYLIKTRGQQVTLSCSPISGHRSVSWYQQTPGQGLQFLFEYFSETQRNKGNFPGRFSGRQFSNSRSEMNVSTLELGDSALYLCASTQGGNTGELFFGEGSRLTVL.

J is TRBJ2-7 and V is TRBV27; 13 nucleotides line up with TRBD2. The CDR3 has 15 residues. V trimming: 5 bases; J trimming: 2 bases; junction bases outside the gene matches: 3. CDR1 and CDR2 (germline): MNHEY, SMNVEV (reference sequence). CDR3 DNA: TGTGCCAGCAGTAGGACTAGCGGGGGAACCTACGAGCAGTACTTC. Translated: CASSRTSGGTYEQYF.

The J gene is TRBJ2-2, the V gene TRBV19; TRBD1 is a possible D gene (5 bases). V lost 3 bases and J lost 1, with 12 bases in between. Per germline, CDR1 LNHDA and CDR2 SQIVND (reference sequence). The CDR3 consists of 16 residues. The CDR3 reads CASSIGRVENTGELFF. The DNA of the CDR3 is TGTGCCAGTAGTATCGGCAGGGTGGAGAACACCGGGGAGCTGTTTTTT. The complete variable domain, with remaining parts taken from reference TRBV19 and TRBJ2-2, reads DGGITQSPKYLFRKEGQNVTLSCEQNLNHDAMYWYRQDPGQGLRLIYYSQIVNDFQKGDIAEGYSVSREKKESFPLTVTSAQKNPTAFYLCASSIGRVENTGELFFGEGSRLTVL.

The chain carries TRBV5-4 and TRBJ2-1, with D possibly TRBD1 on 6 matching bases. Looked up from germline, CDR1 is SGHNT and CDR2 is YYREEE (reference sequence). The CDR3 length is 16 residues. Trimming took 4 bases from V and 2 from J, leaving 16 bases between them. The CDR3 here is CASSRKTGSTYNEQFF. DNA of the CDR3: TGTGCCAGCAGCAGGAAAACAGGGTCCACCTACAATGAGCAGTTCTTC.